This TCR beta chain was found in a study of T-cell memory formation after mild COVID-19. Overall study results and limits: Clones that contracted from day 15 to 85 had balanced CD4/CD8; later expanders were CD4+ biased. Some SARS-CoV-2-responding clones were already detected in memory before infection.

TCRdb analysed the 5' RACE reads with MiXCR anew, one entry per CDR3 protein. The sample carries roughly 250,000 distinct CDR3 sequences, over 15% recorded once. V was trimmed by 0 bases and J by 2 bases, leaving 12 bases between them. The germline V gene has CDR1 DFQATT and CDR2 SNEGSKA (reference sequence). CDR3 length: 15 amino acids. For this clonotype: Its specificity is not known.

Material: PBMCs or a T cell subset sorted from them (not recorded which). This sequence joins TRBV20-1 and TRBJ2-3, with a tentative D call TRBD2 (6 bases). The origin of this receptor is a man aged 18 to 35 who had mild COVID-19 (a few samples of this study predate the infection). Cell type and time point are not known. The CDR3 loop is CSARDPRRDTDTQYF. In nucleotides, the CDR3 is TGCAGTGCTAGAGATCCCAGGCGGGACACAGATACGCAGTATTTT.